This T cell receptor beta chain appears in the sequencing data of a study of T-cell reconstitution after alpha-beta-depleted transplantation in children. Study observations and caveats: At day 60, the high TCRbeta diversity found in some patients originated from recipient T cells and thymic progenitors that had survived. A year post-transplant, T-cell counts and diversity derived mostly from newly produced T cells. Several hundred rapidly expanded clones from non-depleted graft cells reportedly supplied alpha-beta T cells about two months post-transplant.

This clonotype was observed at least ten times. Its antigen is unknown. One end of the junction does not line up with germline, which may come from a read error. The TCRbeta library was prepared with unique molecular identifiers. TCRdb re-analysed the PCR reads in MiXCR, keeping a single row per CDR3 protein. This sample yields about 580,000 distinct CDR3 sequences, of which approximately 30% are seen a single time; about 35% belongs to the top ten. CDR1 and CDR2 (germline): SGHRS, YFSETQ. CDR3 length: 14 amino acids. The chain links TRBV5-1 to TRBJ2-7; perhaps TRBD1 as D (5 bases). Here the sequenced sample was PBMCs, taken before TCRalphabeta/CD19-depleted stem cell transplant. The receptor was derived from a boy in the first two years of life with Wiskott-Aldrich syndrome, due to receive a stem cell transplant. The CDR3 nucleotides read TGTGCCAGCAGTCTGGCAGGGAAGGGCTACGAGCAGTACTTC. Amino acid sequence: CASSLAGKGYEQYF. Combining the CDR3 with reference TRBV5-1 and TRBJ2-7 gives the whole variable domain KAGVTQTPRYLIKTRGQQVTLSCSPISGHRSVSWYQQTPGQGLQFLFEYFSETQRNKGNFPGRFSGRQFSNSRSEMNVSTLELGDSALYLCASSLAGKGYEQYFGPGTRLTVT.